This T cell receptor beta chain was sequenced for a study of blood T cell repertoires in COVID-19 (TCRdb year 2020). Looking at the study overall: Collaborator samples came from the United States, Italy and Spain and covered acute and convalescent phases of COVID-19. Where available, HLA class I and class II types were taken from metadata supplied by the sample provider and were not determined by assay-based typing. The dataset comprised deeply sampled blood TCRbeta repertoires from subjects exposed to, actively infected with, or recovered from COVID-19. Nearly every sample came with metadata listing a de-identified subject ID, COVID-19 status, age in years and sex. The prospective study material was composed of cDNA or gDNA derived from T cells, B-cell-depleted T cells, or PBMCs. The repertoires were released in a freely available public database meant as a resource for research on the immune response to SARS-CoV-2. The samples were drawn from the first 160 participants of the ongoing ImmuneRACE study and from under 1,500 subjects provided by 6 global collaborators.

TCRbeta CDR3 regions were amplified from genomic DNA by means of the immunoSEQ Assay, a bias-controlled multiplex PCR. As for the original processing: Within the assay, amplification of reference gene primers was used to estimate how many nucleated cells each sample contained. To quantify the absolute abundance of each unique TCRbeta CDR3 rearrangement, sequence reads were collapsed and filtered. For each sample, productive Simpson clonality was calculated as the square root of Simpson's diversity index across productive rearrangements. Here the immuneACCESS table is served through TCRdb, limited to in-frame sequences with V and J called. Missing clones are a known gap in these copies; in checked studies unresolved V genes cover under half, and the rest lacks a known reason. From that table come the V and J calls and clone size; the DNA was used to work out D and trimming. In all, the sample holds over 250,000 clones, and 82% of those were seen once. The ten largest clones take up over 4% of the sample.

General study outcomes and caveats: How much clinical and demographic metadata was included differed by source and by participant, and the metadata was provided uncurated.

This clone was seen only a few times. Its antigen remains unidentified. Per-nucleotide qualities are absent, and no much larger clonotype sits a single base away. From the germline V gene (reference sequence), CDR1 is SEHNR and CDR2 is FQNEAQ. The CDR3, cysteine through phenylalanine, is 16 amino acids long. Just the 48-base CDR3 DNA is kept, in frame starting at base 1. V and J lose 2 bases and 7 bases, and a span of 17 bases separates them. Participants in the prospective study were enrolled through a virtual design, were aged roughly 18 to 90 years, and lived in about 25 United States geographic areas. In the prospective study, participants were assigned to cohorts based on the clinical history participants reported in a screening survey and a study questionnaire. Exposed participants had been in contact, within 2 weeks of entering the study, with a person who had a PCR-confirmed or clinician-diagnosed case of COVID-19. In the prospective study, whole blood, serum and a nasopharyngeal or oropharyngeal swab were collected from each participant by mobile phlebotomists. Prospective study participants could optionally give additional blood draws and questionnaires over an approximately 2-month period. Blood samples from the prospective study were shipped frozen or at room temperature prior to DNA extraction.

The rearranged segments are TRBV7-9 and TRBJ2-2; the D gene cannot be named for sure. Sequencing input: PBMCs or T cells enriched from blood (not recorded which). The receptor was isolated from a man aged 40-55 years who had been exposed to COVID-19. The DNA sequence follows: TGTGCCAGCAGCTTATCCTATTATAACCCGCTCGGGGAGCTGTTTTTT. Its coded protein is CASSLSYYNPLGELFF.